These 31 T cell receptor beta chains originate from one sample sequenced in a study of T cell clonality in common variable immunodeficiency. Method: immunoSEQ multiplex PCR; TCRdb's copy keeps in-frame clones and lacks some. The sample holds tens of thousands of clones, and no clone turns up only once. Input material: peripheral blood mononuclear cells. These receptors were taken from a person between 18 and 75 years old in good health.

This clone has at least ten counts. The read is 3 residues too short to cover the CDR3 end, so that end is filled in from the germline J gene. The chain carries TRBV5-1 and TRBJ1-4, with 7 bases lining up with TRBD1. The CDR3 totals 14 residues. V lost 6 bases to trimming and J lost 5 bases; unmatched junction nucleotides: 7. Germline V lookup: CDR1 SGHRS, CDR2 YFSETQ. CDR3 protein: CASTQGGQNEKLFF. Partial CDR3 DNA: TGCGCCAGCACTCAGGGGGGACAAAATGAAAAA.

A note on this clone: The CDR3 goes on 3 residues after the read ends, and that part is filled in from the germline J gene. V gene TRBV30 combines with J gene TRBJ1-4; D possibly corresponds to TRBD1 (5 bases). This CDR3 comprises 15 residues. Germline CDR1 reads GTSNPN; CDR2 reads SVGIG (reference sequence). Trimming stripped 0 bases from V and 4 bases from J, with 12 bases between. Here the CDR3 reads CAWSVPDSLNEKLFF. CDR3 DNA, as far as it was read: TGTGCCTGGAGTGTACCCGACAGTCTTAATGAAAAA.

In its sample, this clone was seen many times. The DNA ends 3 residues before the CDR3 does, and the rest of the CDR3 is filled in from the germline J gene. The V and J genes are TRBV19 and TRBJ2-7; D remains unclear. There are 15 residues in the CDR3. The germline gives CDR1 LNHDA, CDR2 SQIVND (reference sequence). V lost 7 bases, J lost 0 bases, and 16 bases lay in between. CDR3 in amino acids: CASTPSLRASYEQYF. The sequenced CDR3 bases are TGTGCCAGTACTCCTAGTCTCAGAGCCTCCTACGAG.

The table lists this clone with many counts. Read sequence stops 3 residues before the CDR3 end, and the germline J gene provides the missing end. This chain joins TRBV7-9 and TRBJ2-7; TRBD1 matches 9 bases. There are 15 residues in the CDR3. V shed 5 bases, J shed 5 bases, and the junction held 10 bases outside the gene matches. Germline V gives CDR1 SEHNR, CDR2 FQNEAQ (reference sequence). The sequenced CDR3 bases are TGTGCCAGCAGCCATGCTGGGACAGGGACAAACGAG. Translating it yields CASSHAGTGTNE. The entire CDR3 reads CASSHAGTGTNEQYF.

This clone was seen at least ten times. This chain's CDR3 is CASSIDQDRETAGELFF. The DNA read from the CDR3 is TGTGCCAGTAGTATAGATCAGGACAGGGAAACGGCCGGGGAG. The V call is TRBV19, the J call TRBJ2-2; 8 bases line up with TRBD1. The read terminates 3 residues before the CDR3 end, so the remaining end is supplied by the germline J gene. Losses at the gene ends were 0 bases for V and 6 bases for J; bases not matched to a gene: 9. This CDR3 is 17 amino acids long. Germline V gene data show CDR1 as LNHDA and CDR2 as SQIVND (reference sequence).

At least ten counts were recorded for this clone. The CDR3 end lies 3 residues beyond the end of the read and is filled in from the germline J gene. The chain links TRBV29-1 to TRBJ2-7; possible D gene TRBD2, 7 bases. There are 11 residues in the CDR3. Germline values: CDR1 SQVTM, CDR2 ANQGSEA. V was shortened by 7 bases and J by 3 bases, with 10 bases between the two germline ends. The CDR3 reads CSGGGDYEQYF. CDR3 DNA, as far as it was read: TGCAGCGGAGGGGGGGACTACGAG.

Comments on this clone: The CDR3 end lies 3 residues beyond the end of the read and is filled in from the germline J gene. This rearrangement joins TRBV2 to TRBJ2-2; the D gene is possibly TRBD1 (5 bases). The V end lost 7 bases, the J end lost 3 bases, and 9 bases lay between the germline ends. The CDR3 has 13 amino acids. Germline V gene sequence: CDR1 SNHLY, CDR2 FYNNEI. CDR3 residues: CASIATDTGELFF. The CDR3 bases that were read are TGTGCCAGCATCGCGACAGACACCGGGGAG.

This clone showed up many times. The read ends 3 residues before the CDR3 terminus; that terminus is restored from the germline J gene. The chain carries TRBV19 and TRBJ1-1, with 7 bases that match TRBD1. Trimming cost V 5 bases and J 1 base; bases outside gene matches: 4. The V gene's germline CDR1 is LNHDA and CDR2 SQIVND (reference sequence). This CDR3 region has 14 residues. The DNA read from the CDR3 is TGTGCCAGTAGTCGGACAGGTGGGAACACTGAA. It translates to CASSRTGGNTE. The full CDR3 is CASSRTGGNTEAFF.

As to this clone: The CDR3 end lies 3 residues beyond the end of the read and is filled in from the germline J gene. The chain uses TRBV18 and TRBJ2-1; 8 positions agree with TRBD2. V dropped 1 base and J dropped 5; count of bases not matched to a gene: 4. CDR1 KGHSH and CDR2 LQKENI come from the germline V gene. CDR3 length: 15 amino acids. The sequenced CDR3 bases are TGTGCCAGCTCACCACGGGCGGGGGGAGACAATGAG. Its translation is CASSPRAGGDNE. The entire CDR3 sequence reads CASSPRAGGDNEQFF.

Comment on this clone: The sequence runs out 3 residues before the end of the CDR3; the remainder is reconstructed from the germline J gene. The V gene is TRBV5-1, the J gene TRBJ1-4, with 7 bases fitting TRBD1. CDR3 size: 15 residues. The germline V gene encodes CDR1 SGHRS and CDR2 YFSETQ. CDR3 DNA (partial): TGCGCCAGCAGCTTGGGCGACAGGGCGCATTCACCA. It encodes CASSLGDRAHSP. The whole CDR3 sequence reads CASSLGDRAHSPLFF.

This clone was seen a handful of times. The observed sequence ends 3 residues before the CDR3 terminus, with the missing tail filled in from the germline J gene. The chain employs TRBV19 and TRBJ2-2; D is ambiguous. The V gene's germline CDR1 is LNHDA and CDR2 SQIVND (reference sequence). The V gene lost 6 bases and the J gene lost 1 base, with 15 bases spanning the gap. This CDR3 spans 16 amino acids. The DNA read from the CDR3 is TGTGCCAGTAGACCCGGCCGGAGACAGAACACCGGGGAG. Protein sequence: CASRPGRRQNTGE. The CDR3 in its entirety is CASRPGRRQNTGELFF.

This clone was counted at least ten times. The read finishes 3 residues shy of the CDR3 end, and the germline J gene is used to complete it. The chain is built from TRBV9 and TRBJ2-5; 11 positions agree with TRBD2. J gave up 5 bases and V 1 base, and 7 bases lay outside the gene matches. Germline V lookup: CDR1 SGDLS, CDR2 YYNGEE. The CDR3 is 16 amino acids. CDR3 DNA, as far as it was read: TGTGCCAGCAGCGTAAATGTAGCGGGGGGGCGGGAGACC. This codes for CASSVNVAGGRET. The complete CDR3 sequence is CASSVNVAGGRETQYF.

This clone showed up many times. Read data end 3 residues before the CDR3 end; the end is taken from the germline J gene. V usage is TRBV20-1 and J usage is TRBJ1-2; weak D call: TRBD1 (5 bases). CDR3 length: 14 amino acids. V was cut by 5 bases and J by 0 bases, with 13 bases left in between. The germline V gene encodes CDR1 DFQATT and CDR2 SNEGSKA (reference sequence). The CDR3 sequence: CSASTGLANYGYTF. The sequenced part of the CDR3 DNA is TGCAGTGCTTCAACAGGCCTAGCTAACTATGGC.

CDR3: CASNPGQGGLTQYF. CDR3 DNA, as far as it was read: TGTGCCAGCAATCCGGGACAGGGCGGGCTAACG. This chain uses TRBV2 with TRBJ2-3; 9 bases align to TRBD1. The CDR3 end lies 3 residues beyond the end of the read and is filled in from the germline J gene. The CDR3 has 14 residues. Germline V gives CDR1 SNHLY, CDR2 FYNNEI.

This clone was observed a handful of times. The sequenced fragment ends 3 residues before the CDR3 boundary, so the rest is inferred from the germline J gene. This sequence joins TRBV19 and TRBJ1-5; D gene unclear. Trimming cost V 5 bases and J 0 bases, with 11 bases left between them. Germline-derived CDR1 and CDR2 are LNHDA and SQIVND (reference sequence). This CDR3 region has 15 residues. The CDR3 here is CASSLRPYSNQPQHF. The part of the CDR3 DNA that was read is TGTGCCAGTAGTCTCAGGCCTTATAGCAATCAGCCC. The full variable domain, rest sourced from reference TRBV19 and TRBJ1-5, is DGGITQSPKYLFRKEGQNVTLSCEQNLNHDAMYWYRQDPGQGLRLIYYSQIVNDFQKGDIAEGYSVSREKKESFPLTVTSAQKNPTAFYLCASSLRPYSNQPQHFGDGTRLSIL.

Many counts were recorded for this clone. The read stops 3 residues short of the end of the CDR3; the missing end is completed from the germline J gene. J is TRBJ1-6 and V is TRBV29-1; maybe TRBD1 (6 bases). Per germline, CDR1 SQVTM and CDR2 ANQGSEA. Trimming stripped 2 bases from V and 12 bases from J, with 14 bases between. The CDR3 is made up of 13 amino acids. The covered CDR3 bases are TGCAGCGTTGAATATGCAAAGGGGGTACCC. Translating it yields CSVEYAKGVP. The entire CDR3 protein reads CSVEYAKGVPLHF.

The sequenced CDR3 bases are TGTGCCAGTAGTATAAAAGGGGGGGCCTACAATGAG. Translation: CASSIKGGAYNE. The complete CDR3 sequence is CASSIKGGAYNEQFF. This chain connects TRBV19 to TRBJ2-1; D may be TRBD2 (7 bases). The read finishes 3 residues shy of the CDR3 end, and the germline J gene is used to complete it. The ends were cut back, 2 bases at V and 2 bases at J, with 10 bases in the middle. The germline CDR1 and CDR2 sequences are LNHDA and SQIVND (reference sequence). This CDR3 has 15 amino acids. The whole variable domain, filled in from reference TRBV19 and TRBJ2-1, reads DGGITQSPKYLFRKEGQNVTLSCEQNLNHDAMYWYRQDPGQGLRLIYYSQIVNDFQKGDIAEGYSVSREKKESFPLTVTSAQKNPTAFYLCASSIKGGAYNEQFFGPGTRLTVL.

This clone was picked up many times. The observed sequence ends 3 residues before the CDR3 terminus, with the missing tail filled in from the germline J gene. This chain connects TRBV7-3 to TRBJ2-1; 8 bases line up with TRBD2. Germline lookup yields CDR1 SGHTA and CDR2 FQGTGA. Unmatched junction bases numbered 9, after V lost 5 bases and J lost 6 bases. The CDR3 has 15 amino acids. This CDR3 is CASSPPGGESNEQFF. CDR3 DNA (partial): TGTGCCAGCAGCCCCCCGGGAGGGGAATCCAATGAG.

At least ten counts were recorded for this clone. The read ends 3 residues early relative to the CDR3; the germline J gene fills the gap. This chain connects TRBV10-1 to TRBJ2-7; D may be TRBD2 (6 bases). Germline V gene sequence: CDR1 WNHNN, CDR2 SYGVQD (reference sequence). The CDR3 runs 13 residues. V lost 8 bases and J lost 4, with 15 bases in between. CDR3 residues: CASPGLDAYEQYF. CDR3 bases read: TGCGCCAGCCCGGGACTTGACGCGTACGAG.

This clone was seen repeatedly, ten times or more. The CDR3 is cut off 3 residues early in the read; its end comes from the germline J gene. The chain uses TRBV7-9 and TRBJ2-1, with D unresolved. The CDR3 contains 12 residues. V was pared by 7 bases and J by 8 bases, with 12 bases between. In germline, CDR1 is SEHNR, CDR2 FQNEAQ (reference sequence). Partial CDR3 DNA: TGTGCCAGCACCCACCGACAAGATGAG. Its translation is CASTHRQDE. In full, the CDR3 reads CASTHRQDEQFF.

This clone was seen repeatedly, ten times or more. The read falls 3 residues short of the CDR3 end, and the missing part is taken from the germline J gene. This chain uses TRBV13 with TRBJ1-4; 10 positions match TRBD1. Per germline, CDR1 PRHDT and CDR2 FYEKMQ (reference sequence). Trimming cost V 5 bases and J 6 bases; bases outside gene matches: 6. The CDR3 is made up of 15 amino acids. CDR3 DNA (partial): TGTGCCAGCAGCCCCGGGACAGGGGTCGATGAAAAA. This codes for CASSPGTGVDEK. The complete CDR3 protein is CASSPGTGVDEKLFF.

This clone was recorded at least ten times. The read ends 3 residues early relative to the CDR3; the germline J gene fills the gap. The rearrangement uses TRBV19 and TRBJ1-4; 9 positions match TRBD1. Trimming took 5 bases from V and 7 from J; bases not matched to a gene: 8. Looked up from germline, CDR1 is LNHDA and CDR2 is SQIVND (reference sequence). The CDR3 has 15 residues. CDR3 DNA, as far as it was read: TGTGCCAGTAGTCCACCGGGACAGGGATTTGAAAAA. Its protein is CASSPPGQGFEK. The CDR3 in its entirety is CASSPPGQGFEKLFF.

The CDR3 here is CASSSSQYRVNEQFF. The CDR3 bases that were read are TGTGCCAGCAGCTCATCTCAGTACAGGGTGAATGAG. J is TRBJ2-1 and V is TRBV7-2; possibly TRBD1 for D (6 bases). From the germline J gene comes the end of the CDR3, since the read stops 3 residues before it. Germline loops: CDR1 SGHTA, CDR2 FQGNSA. Trimming took off 4 bases at V and 7 bases at J, with 17 bases between the two ends. CDR3 length: 15 amino acids.

The sample holds a few counts of this clone. The CDR3 end lies 3 residues beyond the end of the read and is filled in from the germline J gene. V gene TRBV6-2 or TRBV6-3 combines with J gene TRBJ1-5, with D uncertain. This CDR3 region has 15 residues. Between the trimmed V and J ends, which lost 6 bases and 5 bases, there was a span of 17 bases. CDR1 MNHEY and CDR2 SVGEGT come from the germline V gene. The CDR3 DNA, read in part, is TGTGCCAGCAGGACGGGCGGGGATTCGCATCAGCCC. Residues: CASRTGGDSHQP. The entire CDR3 is CASRTGGDSHQPQHF.

This clone has ten or more counts. The observed sequence ends 3 residues before the CDR3 terminus, with the missing tail filled in from the germline J gene. The chain uses TRBV12-3 or TRBV12-4 and TRBJ2-7, with 9 bases aligning to TRBD1. The CDR3 length is 16 residues. Trimming removed 7 bases from V and 1 base from J; junction bases left unmatched: 11. CDR3 bases read: TGTGCCAGCACCGATCCCGGGACAGGGCGATCCTACGAG. It translates to CASTDPGTGRSYE. The entire CDR3 reads CASTDPGTGRSYEQYF.

This clone was recorded many times. The missing CDR3 end, 3 residues past where the read stops, is filled in from the germline J gene. The V and J genes are TRBV30 and TRBJ2-7; 7 bases align to TRBD2. With 7 bases clipped from V and 2 bases from J, the junction kept 8 bases outside the gene matches. Germline lookup yields CDR1 GTSNPN and CDR2 SVGIG (reference sequence). CDR3 size: 13 residues. CDR3 bases read: TGTGCCTCCTGGCGGGAGCGGGCCTACGAG. Translation: CASWRERAYE. The full CDR3 reads CASWRERAYEQYF.

This clone was seen repeatedly, ten times or more. Read sequence stops 3 residues before the CDR3 end, and the germline J gene provides the missing end. This sequence joins TRBV7-8 and TRBJ2-3, with 7 bases fitting TRBD1. Germline CDR1 reads SGHVS; CDR2 reads FQNEAQ. Trimming took 5 bases from V and 4 from J; bases not matched to a gene: 3. The CDR3 loop spans 13 amino acids. CDR3 DNA (partial): TGTGCCAGCAGCCTCGACAGGGCAGATACG. Translation: CASSLDRADT. The whole CDR3 reads CASSLDRADTQYF.

A word on this clone: The read ends 3 residues shy of where the CDR3 ends; the end is completed using the germline J gene. The V call is TRBV11-1, the J call TRBJ1-1, with a possible D match to TRBD1 (5 bases). The CDR3 spans 15 residues. In germline, CDR1 is SGHAT, CDR2 FQDESV (reference sequence). The ends were cut back, 4 bases at V and 2 bases at J, with 14 bases in the middle. The CDR3 loop reads CASSSHRKSNTEAFF. The part of the CDR3 DNA that was read is TGTGCCAGCAGCTCTCACAGGAAATCTAACACTGAA.

This clone was detected a few times. The missing CDR3 end, 3 residues past where the read stops, is filled in from the germline J gene. The chain uses TRBV6-4 and TRBJ2-1; tentatively, D is TRBD2 (6 bases). The CDR3 runs to 15 residues. With 2 bases removed from V and 7 bases from J, the gap between germline ends came to 15 bases. CDR1 and CDR2 (germline): MRHNA, SNTAGT. The sequenced CDR3 bases are TGTGCCAGCAGTGACCCCTACCTCGCGGGAAATGAG. Translating it yields CASSDPYLAGNE. The whole CDR3 reads CASSDPYLAGNEQFF.

This clone has at least ten counts. The observed sequence ends 3 residues before the CDR3 terminus, with the missing tail filled in from the germline J gene. V gene TRBV5-1 combines with J gene TRBJ2-3; D is possibly TRBD1 (6 bases). Per germline, CDR1 SGHRS and CDR2 YFSETQ. Trimming cost V 8 bases and J 0 bases, with 10 bases left between them. CDR3 size: 13 residues. CDR3 loop: CASRQGSTDTQYF. The sequenced CDR3 bases are TGCGCCAGTCGCCAGGGGAGCACAGATACG.

Of note for this clone: The CDR3 goes on 3 residues after the read ends, and that part is filled in from the germline J gene. V is TRBV20-1 and J is TRBJ1-3; D may be TRBD1 (6 bases). This CDR3 comprises 15 residues. V shed 5 bases and J shed 3 bases, with 17 bases lying between them. Germline CDR1 DFQATT, CDR2 SNEGSKA (reference sequence). The DNA read from the CDR3 is TGCAGTGCTCCGACAGGCCGAAAGGGTGGAAACACC. It translates to CSAPTGRKGGNT. The complete CDR3 protein is CSAPTGRKGGNTIYF.